This TCR beta chain was profiled in a study of shared clonotypes between healthy human individuals. Study results and limitations: Relative to memory subsets, naive subsets generally showed larger estimated richness. Enrolling few donors narrowed the genetic and exposure-history diversity that was represented.

With regard to this clone: Its target is not known.

V was clipped by 2 bases and J by 4 bases, with 11 bases between them. Germline V gene data show CDR1 as MNHNS and CDR2 as SASEGT. The CDR3 extends over 15 amino acids. This was a deep-level run. Original analysis: ImmunoSEQ sequences covered only the junction and lacked quality scores; filtering therefore differed. Method: immunoSEQ multiplex PCR; TCRdb's copy keeps in-frame clones and lacks some. The D gene and trimming were derived from the DNA, and the V and J assignments and clone size from that table. The sample holds nearly 1,000,000 clones; approximately 76% are singletons and the top ten take about 1.5%.

The sequence came from a man younger than 35 in good health. This chain connects TRBV6-1 to TRBJ1-4; D is possibly TRBD1 (6 bases). Sequences were obtained from memory CD4+ T cells sorted from blood. Subset meaning: CD45RA-negative fraction. In nucleotides, the CDR3 is TGTGCCAGCAGTGAACAGGACAGCTTTAATGAAAAACTGTTTTTT. This gives the protein CASSEQDSFNEKLFF.